The 10 T cell receptor beta chains reported below all come from one sample, sequenced in a study of molecular identifiers for immune sequencing clone quantification. A single record per CDR3 protein comes from TCRdb applying MiXCR to the PCR reads. The data show over 55,000 distinct CDR3 sequences, about 17% seen once. The sequenced sample consisted of naive CD8+ T cells from blood, with Jurkat cell RNA spiked in. Specified subset: FACS-sorted CD8+CD4-CCR7+CD45RA+ naive T cells. The receptor set was obtained from a human donor in good health. Some libraries in this study had Jurkat cell RNA spiked in.

Many counts were recorded for this clonotype. The DNA for the CDR3 is TGTGCCAGCAGCCCCACTAAATACAATGAGCAGTTCTTC. Its protein product is CASSPTKYNEQFF. J is TRBJ2-1 and V is TRBV3-1; D ambiguous. The length of the CDR3 is 13 residues. The germline V gene encodes CDR1 LGHDT and CDR2 YNNKEL (reference sequence). Trimming cost V 4 bases and J 4 bases, with 8 bases left between them.

This clonotype was counted ten times or more. V and J are TRBV30 and TRBJ2-3, with D unclear. The CDR3 covers 14 residues. Germline CDR1 is GTSNPN and CDR2 is SVGIG (reference sequence). The V end lost 0 bases, the J end lost 0 bases, and 7 bases lay between the germline ends. The CDR3 region has the DNA TGTGCCTGGAGTGTACTAACTAGCACAGATACGCAGTATTTT. This gives the protein CAWSVLTSTDTQYF.

The sample holds many counts of this clonotype. The chain links TRBV11-2 to TRBJ1-2; 7 nucleotides align to TRBD1. With V trimmed by 2 bases and J by 0 bases, 6 bases remained unmatched. CDR3 length: 16 residues. In germline, CDR1 is SGHAT, CDR2 FQNNGV. The CDR3 reads CASSLSAGGPNYGYTF. The CDR3 coding sequence is TGTGCCAGCAGCTTAAGTGCAGGGGGACCTAACTATGGCTACACCTTC.

This clonotype was seen many times. V and J are TRBV10-2 and TRBJ1-1; D gene uncertain. CDR3 length: 11 residues. Per germline, CDR1 WSHSY and CDR2 SAAADI. V was clipped by 7 bases and J by 6 bases, with 9 bases between them. CDR3 sequence: CASIKGAEAFF. CDR3 in DNA: TGCGCCAGCATCAAGGGAGCTGAAGCTTTCTTT.

A word on this clonotype: Here the CDR3 omits its conserved ending phenylalanine or tryptophan, so a read error is the likely source. The chain uses TRBV6-5 and TRBJ2-1, with TRBD2 identical over 10 bases. This CDR3 contains 18 residues. V lost 4 bases, J lost 7 bases, and 16 bases stayed unmatched. Germline lookup yields CDR1 MNHEY and CDR2 SVGAGI. This CDR3 is CASSSSSGTSVHGNEQFS. The DNA for the CDR3 is TGTGCCAGCAGTTCCTCTAGCGGGACTAGCGTCCATGGGAATGAGCAGTTCTCC.

About this clonotype itself: One end of the junction fails to match germline, which may point to a read error. The chain employs TRBV7-9 and TRBJ2-1; TRBD2 agrees at 11 bases. Germline V lookup: CDR1 SEHNR, CDR2 FQNEAQ (reference sequence). This CDR3 spans 15 amino acids. Here the CDR3 reads CASGITSGSRSERFF. CDR3 coding DNA: TGTGCCAGCGGCATCACTAGCGGGAGCAGGAGTGAGCGGTTCTTC.

Details on this clonotype: Just one base apart from a much larger clone, this may be a read error. V gene TRBV7-9 combines with J gene TRBJ2-1; no clear D gene. Germline V gives CDR1 SEHNR, CDR2 FQNEAQ (reference sequence). This CDR3 contains 16 residues. Trimming stripped 6 bases from V and 2 bases from J, with 17 bases between. CDR3 loop: CASRDSRVSPYNEQFF. The CDR3 bases are TGTGCCAGCAGGGATAGCCGGGTGAGCCCCTACAATGAGCAGTTCTTC. Based on the CDR3 plus reference TRBV7-9 and TRBJ2-1, the full variable domain is DTGVSQNPRHKITKRGQNVTFRCDPISEHNRLYWYRQTLGQGPEFLTYFQNEAQLEKSRLLSDRFSAERPKGSFSTLEIQRTEQGDSAMYLCASRDSRVSPYNEQFFGPGTRLTVL.

This clonotype was picked up many times. In DNA form, the CDR3 reads TGTGCCAGCAGCTTTCCGGGACGTACGAACACCGGGGAGCTGTTTTTT. This encodes CASSFPGRTNTGELFF. The rearrangement uses TRBV11-2 and TRBJ2-2, with D perhaps given as TRBD1 or TRBD2 (5 bases each). V lost 3 bases to trimming and J lost 0 bases, with 11 bases between them. CDR3 size: 16 residues. The germline V gene encodes CDR1 SGHAT and CDR2 FQNNGV.

In this sample, this clonotype turned up many times. The chain employs TRBV27 and TRBJ2-1; D perhaps matches TRBD1 (6 bases). Germline values: CDR1 MNHEY, CDR2 SMNVEV (reference sequence). This CDR3 is 15 amino acids long. V was trimmed by 5 bases and J by 5 bases, leaving 16 bases between them. The CDR3, as DNA: TGTGCCAGCAGTCCGGGACACCGGATTCACAATGAGCAGTTCTTC. Translation gives CASSPGHRIHNEQFF.

A word on this clonotype: A much larger clone differs by one base, so this may be a read error. The V and J genes are TRBV19 and TRBJ2-7, with D unclear. Trimming removed 3 bases from V and 2 bases from J, with 11 bases in between. CDR1 LNHDA and CDR2 SQIVND come from the germline V gene (reference sequence). The length of the CDR3 is 14 residues. CDR3 loop: CASSMSRMPYEQYF. The CDR3, as DNA: TGTGCCAGTAGTATGAGCAGGATGCCCTACGAGCAGTACTTC.